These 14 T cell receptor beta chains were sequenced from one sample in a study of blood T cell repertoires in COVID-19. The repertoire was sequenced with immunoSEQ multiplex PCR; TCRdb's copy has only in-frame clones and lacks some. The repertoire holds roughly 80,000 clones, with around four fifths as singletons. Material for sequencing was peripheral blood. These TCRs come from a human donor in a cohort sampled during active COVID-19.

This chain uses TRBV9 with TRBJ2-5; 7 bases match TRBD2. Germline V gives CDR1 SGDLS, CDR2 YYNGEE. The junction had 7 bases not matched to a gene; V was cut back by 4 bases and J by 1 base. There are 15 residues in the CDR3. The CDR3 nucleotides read TGTGCCAGCAGCTTTACGTCGGGAGGCCAAGAGACCCAGTACTTC. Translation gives CASSFTSGGQETQYF.

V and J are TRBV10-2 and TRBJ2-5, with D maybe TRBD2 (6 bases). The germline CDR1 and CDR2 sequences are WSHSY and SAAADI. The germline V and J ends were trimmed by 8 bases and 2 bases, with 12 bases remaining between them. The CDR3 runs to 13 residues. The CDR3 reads CASVPLAQETQYF. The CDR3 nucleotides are TGCGCCAGCGTCCCACTAGCTCAAGAGACCCAGTACTTC.

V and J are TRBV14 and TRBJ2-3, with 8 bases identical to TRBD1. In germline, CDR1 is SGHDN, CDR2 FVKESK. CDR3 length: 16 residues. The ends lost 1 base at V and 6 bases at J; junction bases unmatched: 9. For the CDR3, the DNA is TGTGCCAGCAGCCAAGTAGGCGACAGGGGTGGGGATACGCAGTATTTT. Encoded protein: CASSQVGDRGGDTQYF.

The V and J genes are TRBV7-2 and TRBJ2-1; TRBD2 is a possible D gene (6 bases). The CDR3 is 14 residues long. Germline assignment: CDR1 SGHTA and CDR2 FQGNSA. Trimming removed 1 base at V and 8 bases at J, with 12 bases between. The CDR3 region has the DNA TGTGCCAGCAGCTTAGTGGGGTCGGGGGATGAGCAGTTCTTC. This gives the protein CASSLVGSGDEQFF.

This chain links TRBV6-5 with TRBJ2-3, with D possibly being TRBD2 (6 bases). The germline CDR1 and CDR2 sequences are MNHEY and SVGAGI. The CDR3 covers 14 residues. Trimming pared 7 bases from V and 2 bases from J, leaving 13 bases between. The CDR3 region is CASIPAGSTDTQYF. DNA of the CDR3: TGTGCCAGCATACCAGCGGGCTCCACAGATACGCAGTATTTT.

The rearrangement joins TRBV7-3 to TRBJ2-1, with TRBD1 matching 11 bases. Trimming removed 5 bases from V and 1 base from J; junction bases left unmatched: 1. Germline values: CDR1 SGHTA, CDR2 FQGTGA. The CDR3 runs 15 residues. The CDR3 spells CASSRDRGSYNEQFF. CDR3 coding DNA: TGTGCCAGCAGCAGGGACAGGGGGTCCTACAATGAGCAGTTCTTC.

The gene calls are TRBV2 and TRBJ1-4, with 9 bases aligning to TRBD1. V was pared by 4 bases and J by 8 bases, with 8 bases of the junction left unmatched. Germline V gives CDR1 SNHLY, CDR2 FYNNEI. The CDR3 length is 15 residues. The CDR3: CASSGDRASGEKLFF. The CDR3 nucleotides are TGTGCCAGCAGTGGGGACAGGGCCTCTGGGGAAAAACTGTTTTTT.

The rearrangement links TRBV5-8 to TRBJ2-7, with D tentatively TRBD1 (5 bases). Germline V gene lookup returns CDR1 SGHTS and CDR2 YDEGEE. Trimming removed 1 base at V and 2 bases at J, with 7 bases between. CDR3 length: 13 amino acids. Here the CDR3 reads CASSLMGPYEQYF. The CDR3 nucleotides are TGTGCCAGCAGCTTGATGGGGCCCTACGAGCAGTACTTC.

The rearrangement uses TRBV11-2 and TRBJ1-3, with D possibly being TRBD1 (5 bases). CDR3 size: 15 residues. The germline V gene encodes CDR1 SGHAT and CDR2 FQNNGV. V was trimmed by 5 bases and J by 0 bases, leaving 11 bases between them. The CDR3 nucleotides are TGTGCCAGCAGCCCCGACAGATACTCTGGAAACACCATATATTTT. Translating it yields CASSPDRYSGNTIYF.

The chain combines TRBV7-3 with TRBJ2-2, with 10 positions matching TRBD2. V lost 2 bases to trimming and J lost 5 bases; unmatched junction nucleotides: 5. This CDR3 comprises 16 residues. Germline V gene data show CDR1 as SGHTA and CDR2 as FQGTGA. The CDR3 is CASSLSPTSGTGELFF. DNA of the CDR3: TGTGCCAGCAGCTTATCCCCGACTAGCGGGACCGGGGAGCTGTTTTTT.

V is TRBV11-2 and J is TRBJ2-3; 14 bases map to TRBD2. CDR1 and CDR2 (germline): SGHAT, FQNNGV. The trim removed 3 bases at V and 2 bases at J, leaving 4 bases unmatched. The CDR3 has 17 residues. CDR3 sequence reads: CASSFGLAGGPTDTQYF. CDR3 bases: TGTGCCAGCAGCTTTGGACTAGCGGGGGGCCCCACAGATACGCAGTATTTT.

The DNA for the CDR3 is TGCGCCACCCTGGAGGGCGCCTACGAGCAGTACTTC. This sequence encodes CATLEGAYEQYF. This sequence joins TRBV10-2 and TRBJ2-7, with D tentatively TRBD2 (6 bases). CDR1 and CDR2 (germline): WSHSY, SAAADI. The germline V and J ends were trimmed by 10 bases and 2 bases, with 12 bases remaining between them. The length of the CDR3 is 12 residues.

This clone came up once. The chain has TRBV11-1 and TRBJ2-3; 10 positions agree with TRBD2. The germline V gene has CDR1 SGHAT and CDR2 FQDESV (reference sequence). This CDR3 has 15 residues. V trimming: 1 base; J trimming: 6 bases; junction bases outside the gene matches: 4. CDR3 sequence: CASSLGGTSDDTQYF. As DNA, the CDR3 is TGTGCCAGCAGCTTAGGGGGGACTAGCGATGATACGCAGTATTTT.

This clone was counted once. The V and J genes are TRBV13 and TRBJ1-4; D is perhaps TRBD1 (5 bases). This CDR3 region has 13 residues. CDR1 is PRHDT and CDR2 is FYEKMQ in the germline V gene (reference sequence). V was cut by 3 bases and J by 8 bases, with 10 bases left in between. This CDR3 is CASSFGGVEKLFF. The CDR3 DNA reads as TGTGCCAGCAGCTTTGGAGGGGTGGAAAAACTGTTTTTT.